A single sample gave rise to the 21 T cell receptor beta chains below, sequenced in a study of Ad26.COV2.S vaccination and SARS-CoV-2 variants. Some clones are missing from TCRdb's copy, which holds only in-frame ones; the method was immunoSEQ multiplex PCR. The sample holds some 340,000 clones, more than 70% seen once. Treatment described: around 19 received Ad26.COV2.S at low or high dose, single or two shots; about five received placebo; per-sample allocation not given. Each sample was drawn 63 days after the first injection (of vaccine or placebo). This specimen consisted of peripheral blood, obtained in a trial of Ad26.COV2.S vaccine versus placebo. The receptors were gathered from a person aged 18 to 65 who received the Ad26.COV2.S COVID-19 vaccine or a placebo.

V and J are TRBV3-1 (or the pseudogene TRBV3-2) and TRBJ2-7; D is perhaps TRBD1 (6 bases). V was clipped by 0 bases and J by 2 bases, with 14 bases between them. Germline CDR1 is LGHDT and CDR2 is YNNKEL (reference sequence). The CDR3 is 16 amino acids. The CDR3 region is CASSQDSGTTPYEQYF. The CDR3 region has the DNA TGTGCCAGCAGCCAAGATTCAGGGACAACACCCTACGAGCAGTACTTC.

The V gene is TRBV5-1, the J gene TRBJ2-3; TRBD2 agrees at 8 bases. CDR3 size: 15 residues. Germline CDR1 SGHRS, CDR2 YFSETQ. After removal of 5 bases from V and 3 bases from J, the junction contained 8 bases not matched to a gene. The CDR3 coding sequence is TGCGCCAGCAGACCCGGGACTAGTCGTACAGATACGCAGTATTTT. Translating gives CASRPGTSRTDTQYF.

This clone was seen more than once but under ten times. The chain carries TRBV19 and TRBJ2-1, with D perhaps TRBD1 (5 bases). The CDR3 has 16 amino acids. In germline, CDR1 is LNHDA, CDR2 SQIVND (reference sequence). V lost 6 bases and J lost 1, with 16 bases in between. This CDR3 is CASRPTAKGSYNEQFF. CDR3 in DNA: TGTGCCAGTAGACCGACGGCTAAGGGGTCCTACAATGAGCAGTTCTTC.

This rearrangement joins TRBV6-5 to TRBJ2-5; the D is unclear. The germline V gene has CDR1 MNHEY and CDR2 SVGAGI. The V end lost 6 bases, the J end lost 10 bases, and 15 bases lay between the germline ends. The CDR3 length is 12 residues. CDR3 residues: CASSPTRTLQYF. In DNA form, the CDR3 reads TGTGCCAGCAGCCCGACCCGTACTCTCCAGTACTTC.

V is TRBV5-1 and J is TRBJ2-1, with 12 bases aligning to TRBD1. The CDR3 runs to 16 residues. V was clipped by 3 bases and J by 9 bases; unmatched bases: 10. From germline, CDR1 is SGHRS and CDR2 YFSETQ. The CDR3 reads CASSSNPGQGAGEQFF. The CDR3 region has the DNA TGCGCCAGCAGCTCCAATCCGGGACAGGGGGCAGGTGAGCAGTTCTTC.

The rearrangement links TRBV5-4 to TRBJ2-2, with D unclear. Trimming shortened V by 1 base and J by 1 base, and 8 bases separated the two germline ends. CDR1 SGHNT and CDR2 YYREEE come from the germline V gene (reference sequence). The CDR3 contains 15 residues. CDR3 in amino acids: CASSLKNLNTGELFF. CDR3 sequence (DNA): TGTGCCAGCAGCTTGAAAAATCTGAACACCGGGGAGCTGTTTTTT.

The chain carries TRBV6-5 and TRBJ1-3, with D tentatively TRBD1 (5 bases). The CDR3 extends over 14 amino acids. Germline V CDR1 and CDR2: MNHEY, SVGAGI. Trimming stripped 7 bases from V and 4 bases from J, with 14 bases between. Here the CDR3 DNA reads TGTGCCAGCATCATAGGGGTGACGGGAAACACCATATATTTT. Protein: CASIIGVTGNTIYF.

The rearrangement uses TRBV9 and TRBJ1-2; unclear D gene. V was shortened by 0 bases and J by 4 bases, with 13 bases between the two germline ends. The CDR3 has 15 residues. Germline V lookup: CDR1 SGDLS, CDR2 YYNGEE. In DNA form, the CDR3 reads TGTGCCAGCAGCGTAGATACGGCTGATTCCTATGGCTACACCTTC. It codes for CASSVDTADSYGYTF. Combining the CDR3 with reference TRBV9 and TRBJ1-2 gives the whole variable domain DSGVTQTPKHLITATGQRVTLRCSPRSGDLSVYWYQQSLDQGLQFLIQYYNGEERAKGNILERFSAQQFPDLHSELNLSSLELGDSALYFCASSVDTADSYGYTFGSGTRLTVV.

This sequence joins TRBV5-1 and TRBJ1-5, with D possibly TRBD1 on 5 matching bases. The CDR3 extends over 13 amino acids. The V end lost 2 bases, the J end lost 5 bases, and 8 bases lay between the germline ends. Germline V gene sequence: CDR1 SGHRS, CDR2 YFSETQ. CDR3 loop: CASSFDRDQPQHF. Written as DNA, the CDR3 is TGCGCCAGCAGCTTTGACAGAGATCAGCCCCAGCATTTT.

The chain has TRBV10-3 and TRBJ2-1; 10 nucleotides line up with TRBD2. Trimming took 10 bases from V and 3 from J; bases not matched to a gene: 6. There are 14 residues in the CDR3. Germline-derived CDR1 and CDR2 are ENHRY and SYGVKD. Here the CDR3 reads CATTQRGGYNEQFF. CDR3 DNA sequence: TGTGCCACCACCCAGCGGGGGGGCTACAATGAGCAGTTCTTC.

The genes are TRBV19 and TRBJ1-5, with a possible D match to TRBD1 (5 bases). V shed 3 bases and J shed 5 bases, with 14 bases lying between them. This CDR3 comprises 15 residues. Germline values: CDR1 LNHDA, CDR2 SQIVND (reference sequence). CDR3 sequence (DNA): TGTGCCAGTAGTATGGGGACCCTTCGGCATCAGCCCCAGCATTTT. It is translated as CASSMGTLRHQPQHF. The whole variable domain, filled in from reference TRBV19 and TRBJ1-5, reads DGGITQSPKYLFRKEGQNVTLSCEQNLNHDAMYWYRQDPGQGLRLIYYSQIVNDFQKGDIAEGYSVSREKKESFPLTVTSAQKNPTAFYLCASSMGTLRHQPQHFGDGTRLSIL.

CDR3 residues: CASSPERDTQYF. CDR3 sequence (DNA): TGTGCCAGCAGCCCCGAGAGGGATACGCAGTATTTT. The chain uses TRBV9 and TRBJ2-3; D is unresolved. Germline CDR1 is SGDLS and CDR2 is YYNGEE. The CDR3 sequence is 12 residues long. V lost 4 bases, J lost 6 bases, and 9 bases lay in between.

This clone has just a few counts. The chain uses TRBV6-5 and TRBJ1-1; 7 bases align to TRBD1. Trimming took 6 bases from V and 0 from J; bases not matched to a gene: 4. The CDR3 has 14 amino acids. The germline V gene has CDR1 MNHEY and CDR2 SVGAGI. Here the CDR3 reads CASSSGQVNTEAFF. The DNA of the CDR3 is TGTGCCAGCAGCAGCGGACAGGTGAACACTGAAGCTTTCTTT.

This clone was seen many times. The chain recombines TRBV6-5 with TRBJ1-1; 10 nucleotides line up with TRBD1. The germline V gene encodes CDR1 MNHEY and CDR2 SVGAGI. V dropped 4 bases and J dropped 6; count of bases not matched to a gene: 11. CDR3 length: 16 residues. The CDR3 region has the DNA TGTGCCAGCAGTTCCGCTCGACAGGGGGCGGGAGCTGAAGCTTTCTTT. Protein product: CASSSARQGAGAEAFF.

CDR3 nucleotide sequence: TGTGCCAGCAGCCAAGAAAATATCGGGACAGGGGGCTCTAACTATGGCTACACCTTC. As protein: CASSQENIGTGGSNYGYTF. The genes are TRBV3-1 (or the pseudogene TRBV3-2) and TRBJ1-2; 12 bases are a match to TRBD1. The CDR3 covers 19 residues. Looked up from germline, CDR1 is LGHDT and CDR2 is YNNKEL (reference sequence). The J segment lost 0 bases and the V segment lost 0 bases, leaving 8 bases of the junction unmatched.

The CDR3 DNA reads as TGTGCCAGCAGCCAAGAGGGGGACCTCATGAACACTGAAGCTTTCTTT. This gives the protein CASSQEGDLMNTEAFF. The genes are TRBV4-2 and TRBJ1-1; TRBD1 might be the D (5 bases). This CDR3 contains 16 residues. Trimming shortened V by 0 bases and J by 0 bases, and 11 bases separated the two germline ends. CDR1 LGHNA and CDR2 YNFKEQ come from the germline V gene.

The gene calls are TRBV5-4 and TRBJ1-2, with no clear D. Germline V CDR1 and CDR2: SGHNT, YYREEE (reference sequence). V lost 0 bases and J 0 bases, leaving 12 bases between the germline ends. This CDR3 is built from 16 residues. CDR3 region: CASSLDSPRANYGYTF. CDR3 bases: TGTGCCAGCAGCTTGGATTCGCCACGAGCTAACTATGGCTACACCTTC.

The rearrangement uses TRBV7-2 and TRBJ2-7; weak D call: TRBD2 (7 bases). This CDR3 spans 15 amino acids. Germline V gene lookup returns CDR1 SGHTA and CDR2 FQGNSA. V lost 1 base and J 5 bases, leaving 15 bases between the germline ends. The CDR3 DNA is TGTGCCAGCAGCTTAGTTACGGGGGGCTTCAACGAGCAGTACTTC. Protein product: CASSLVTGGFNEQYF.

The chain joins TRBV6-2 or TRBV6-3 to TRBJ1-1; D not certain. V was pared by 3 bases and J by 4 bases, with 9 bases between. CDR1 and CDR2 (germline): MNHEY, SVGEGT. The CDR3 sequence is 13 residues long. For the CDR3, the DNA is TGTGCCAGCAGTTATAGCGGAATCACTGAAGCTTTCTTT. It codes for CASSYSGITEAFF.

CDR3 nucleotide sequence: TGTGCCAGCAGTTTTCGATCAGTCGGACGGGTTGAGCAGTTCTTC. Amino acid sequence: CASSFRSVGRVEQFF. This chain uses TRBV27 with TRBJ2-1; D is unresolved. V was shortened by 3 bases and J by 9 bases, with 18 bases between the two germline ends. CDR1 and CDR2 (germline): MNHEY, SMNVEV (reference sequence). This CDR3 is 15 amino acids long.

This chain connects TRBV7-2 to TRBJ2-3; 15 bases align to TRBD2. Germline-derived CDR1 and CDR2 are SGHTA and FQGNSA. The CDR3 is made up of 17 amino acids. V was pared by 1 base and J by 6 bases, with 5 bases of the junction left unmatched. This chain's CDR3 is CASSLVGLAGGRDTQYF. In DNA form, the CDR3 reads TGTGCCAGCAGCTTAGTCGGACTAGCGGGGGGGCGGGATACGCAGTATTTT.